Listed below are T cell receptor beta chains from one sample, sequenced in a study of early T cells in non-severe SARS-CoV-2 infection. TCRdb redid the calling of the 5' RACE reads with MiXCR, one entry per CDR3 protein. There are about 49,000 distinct CDR3 sequences in the sample; about 4% occur only once, and around 6% lies in the top ten. Sequencing was done on a sample of whole blood. The source is an adult who was a healthcare worker with PCR-confirmed SARS-CoV-2 infection or an uninfected control (not recorded which). CDR3s leave out the opening cysteine and the closing phenylalanine or tryptophan.

J: TRBJ2-2; V: TRBV7-3; CDR3: ASSYQGGELF
J: TRBJ2-3; V: TRBV7-9; CDR3: ASSLGLQVSTDTQY
J: TRBJ2-7; V: TRBV19; CDR3: ASSGWGLGIYEQY
J: TRBJ2-1; V: TRBV27; CDR3: ASTLAGDNEQF
J: TRBJ2-3; V: TRBV6-5; CDR3: ASSYAGTGRDTQY
J: TRBJ1-3; V: TRBV6-5; CDR3: ASSYSSQIYGNTIY
J: TRBJ2-7; V: TRBV7-2; CDR3: ASSFGPLYEQY
J: TRBJ2-7; V: TRBV7-9; CDR3: ASSHGRRSYEQY
J: TRBJ1-1; V: TRBV10-3; CDR3: AISELQGNTEAF
J: TRBJ2-7; V: TRBV2; CDR3: ASSEVTPYEQY
J: TRBJ2-1; V: TRBV25-1; CDR3: ASSGGQGLYEQF
J: TRBJ1-1; V: TRBV7-9; CDR3: ASSRGFTEAF
J: TRBJ1-4; V: TRBV6-5; CDR3: ASSYSWGAGEKLF
J: TRBJ2-5; V: TRBV20-1; CDR3: SPREGAGETQY
J: TRBJ2-1; V: TRBV7-2; CDR3: ASSLFGPDEQF
J: TRBJ2-7; V: TRBV7-2; CDR3: ASRIGALMGEQY
J: TRBJ1-5; V: TRBV7-8; CDR3: ASSSLGSQPQH
J: TRBJ2-2; V: TRBV9; CDR3: ASSTTGSRGELF
J: TRBJ1-1; V: TRBV5-5; CDR3: ASSSRLEGEAF
J: TRBJ2-1; V: TRBV4-2; CDR3: ASSPSGGAVNEQF
J: TRBJ2-1; V: TRBV12-3/TRBV12-4; CDR3: ASIMGGIFYNEQF
J: TRBJ2-6; V: TRBV11-2; CDR3: ASSVGSAGANVLT
J: TRBJ1-6; V: TRBV7-2; CDR3: ASSLGPGDSPLH
J: TRBJ2-1; V: TRBV11-2; CDR3: ASSLDRNEQF
J: TRBJ1-2; V: TRBV30; CDR3: AYRRGSYT
J: TRBJ1-1; V: TRBV10-3; CDR3: AISGGTEAF
J: TRBJ2-2; V: TRBV9; CDR3: ASSVVVSGELF
J: TRBJ2-2; V: TRBV6-1; CDR3: ASRGRLAGDTNTGELF
J: TRBJ2-3; V: TRBV6-1; CDR3: ASSGGVFRATDTQY
J: TRBJ2-1; V: TRBV7-3; CDR3: ASSLEGRGYNEQF
J: TRBJ1-2; V: TRBV12-3/TRBV12-4; CDR3: ASSPNLQGHGYT
J: TRBJ1-1; V: TRBV7-3; CDR3: ASSKGPNTEAF
J: TRBJ2-1; V: TRBV13; CDR3: ASSLNINEQF